The next 22 T cell receptor beta chains were all read from a single sample in a study of monozygotic twins with inflammatory bowel disease. Reprocessing the 5' RACE reads, TCRdb reports a single entry for every CDR3 protein and omits DNA. The sample data list some 440,000 distinct CDR3 sequences. Sequenced sample: blood. The receptor set was obtained from a human donor with ulcerative colitis or Crohn's disease, or a healthy co-twin of an affected twin (not recorded which).

The genes are TRBV11-2 and TRBJ2-3; the D gene TCRdb calls, TRBD2, cannot be checked with no DNA. The germline V gene has CDR1 SGHAT and CDR2 FQNNGV. CDR3 length: 15 residues. CDR3: CASSLDGRGADTQYF.

The V and J genes are TRBV27 and TRBJ2-5; TCRdb lists TRBD2, though no DNA is available to test this call. This CDR3 comprises 15 residues. Per the germline V gene, CDR1 is MNHEY and CDR2 is SMNVEV (reference sequence). CDR3 sequence reads: CASRRQGLGEETQYF.

The chain couples TRBV28 to TRBJ2-7; TCRdb proposes TRBD1, but this gene call is untestable without DNA. The germline gives CDR1 MDHEN, CDR2 SYDVKM. The CDR3 is made up of 17 amino acids. CDR3 sequence reads: CASSLSRSGTKSYEQYF.

The rearrangement uses TRBV5-1 and TRBJ1-6; TCRdb selects TRBD1, and the lack of DNA leaves this call unchecked. Germline V gene sequence: CDR1 SGHRS, CDR2 YFSETQ. The CDR3 is 15 amino acids. CDR3 residues: CASILEPGRNSPLHF.

This chain links TRBV5-1 with TRBJ2-1; absent DNA, TCRdb's TRBD1 call cannot be checked. The CDR3 contains 14 residues. The germline CDR1 and CDR2 sequences are SGHRS and YFSETQ. CDR3 loop: CASSLSGFVDEQFF.

V gene TRBV3-1 combines with J gene TRBJ2-1; lacking DNA, the TRBD1 call made by TCRdb goes unchecked. CDR3 length: 15 amino acids. CDR1 and CDR2 from the germline V gene are LGHDT and YNNKEL (reference sequence). The CDR3 loop reads CASSQDQGRYNEQFF.

The chain employs TRBV7-7 and TRBJ2-5; TCRdb designates TRBD1, a call that cannot be tested without DNA. CDR3 length equals 17 residues. Per germline, CDR1 SSHAT and CDR2 FNYEAQ (reference sequence). CDR3 sequence reads: CASSAGMGQGARETQYF.

V gene TRBV5-6 combines with J gene TRBJ2-1; the TRBD1 assignment by TCRdb is unverifiable without DNA. The CDR3 covers 15 residues. Per the germline V gene, CDR1 is SGHDT and CDR2 is YYEEEE. The CDR3 is CASSLGTGLNNEQFF.

The J gene is TRBJ2-1, the V gene TRBV20-1; there is no DNA to check the TCRdb D call of TRBD2. Germline V gives CDR1 DFQATT, CDR2 SNEGSKA (reference sequence). CDR3 length: 16 residues. This CDR3 reads CSAYRTSGGLGNEQFF.

The V call is TRBV7-6, the J call TRBJ1-3; no DNA is available, so the TRBD1 call from TCRdb remains unchecked. This CDR3 region has 15 residues. CDR1 is SGHVS, CDR2 FNYEAQ, per germline. Here the CDR3 reads CASSLVPSAGNTIYF.

The rearrangement joins TRBV20-1 to TRBJ2-3. The CDR3 totals 13 residues. Germline V gene sequence: CDR1 DFQATT, CDR2 SNEGSKA (reference sequence). The CDR3 spells CSARDSVTDTQYF.

The chain combines TRBV5-1 with TRBJ2-1; TCRdb's D call, TRBD1, is unchecked because there is no DNA. Germline V gives CDR1 SGHRS, CDR2 YFSETQ. The CDR3 length is 14 residues. CDR3 sequence reads: CASSLLPGRNEQFF.

The chain couples TRBV7-9 to TRBJ2-2. The CDR3 runs 13 residues. Germline CDR1 SEHNR, CDR2 FQNEAQ (reference sequence). This CDR3 is CASSLKVAGELFF.

This CDR3 reads CASSPSGSTDTQYF. The V gene is TRBV9, the J gene TRBJ2-3; TCRdb picks TRBD2, but there is no DNA to check that call. The germline CDR1 and CDR2 sequences are SGDLS and YYNGEE. The CDR3 covers 14 residues.

This chain joins TRBV29-1 and TRBJ2-3; the TCRdb call, TRBD1, lacks DNA for checking. The CDR3 runs to 11 residues. The germline gives CDR1 SQVTM, CDR2 ANQGSEA. The CDR3: CSVVAGGTQYF.

The V and J genes are TRBV27 and TRBJ2-1. The CDR3 is 12 amino acids. The germline CDR1 and CDR2 sequences are MNHEY and SMNVEV (reference sequence). This CDR3 is CASSFIGNEQFF.

The chain has TRBV18 and TRBJ2-1; TCRdb proposes TRBD2, but this gene call is untestable without DNA. CDR3 length: 15 residues. Germline-derived CDR1 and CDR2 are KGHSH and LQKENI. The CDR3 reads CASSIGTSGNNEQFF.

The V gene is TRBV14, the J gene TRBJ1-5. In germline, CDR1 is SGHDN, CDR2 FVKESK. The CDR3 is made up of 12 amino acids. The CDR3 sequence: CASSQQNQPQHF.

The chain recombines TRBV6-5 with TRBJ1-3. Germline V lookup: CDR1 MNHEY, CDR2 SVGAGI. The CDR3 is made up of 12 amino acids. CDR3 residues: CATKGSGNTIYF.

The rearrangement links TRBV18 to TRBJ2-3; lacking DNA, the TRBD2 call made by TCRdb goes unchecked. CDR3 size: 14 residues. The germline gives CDR1 KGHSH, CDR2 LQKENI. CDR3 sequence: CASLVTKSTDTQYF.

The CDR3 spells CASSRQGFTDTQYF. The genes are TRBV5-1 and TRBJ2-3; TCRdb returns TRBD1, unconfirmable since there is no DNA. This CDR3 is 14 amino acids long. From germline, CDR1 is SGHRS and CDR2 YFSETQ. The full variable domain, rest sourced from reference TRBV5-1 and TRBJ2-3, is KAGVTQTPRYLIKTRGQQVTLSCSPISGHRSVSWYQQTPGQGLQFLFEYFSETQRNKGNFPGRFSGRQFSNSRSEMNVSTLELGDSALYLCASSRQGFTDTQYFGPGTRLTVL.

V is TRBV14 and J is TRBJ2-1. The CDR3 covers 16 residues. Germline CDR1 is SGHDN and CDR2 is FVKESK. The CDR3 reads CASSQDGGVTYNEQFF.